This T cell receptor beta chain was retrieved from a study of cytomegalovirus exposure and HLA in healthy donors. V shed 4 bases and J 7 bases; nucleotides not matched to a gene: 12. CDR1 is SNHLY, CDR2 FYNNEI, per germline. The CDR3 has 16 residues. Remarks on this clone: Antigen: not known.

Findings of the study overall: Available immune exposure information was restricted to CMV serostatus only. Reported findings show TCR beta sequences accurately forecast HLA-A and HLA-B alleles in most subjects.

Primers: 60 Vbeta forward and 13 Jbeta reverse. Generated by immunoSEQ multiplex PCR, the TCRdb table keeps only in-frame clones and is missing some. The sample lists about 120,000 clones, approximately 79% occurring once. This TCR was recovered from a man under 40 in good health and CMV-seronegative. Sequenced: PBMCs. The chain has TRBV2 and TRBJ2-1, with 8 bases lining up with TRBD2. DNA for the CDR3: TGTGCCAGCAGTGGAATGAGCGGGGGCCGCTCAAATGAGCAGTTCTTC. It specifies CASSGMSGGRSNEQFF.